The source of this T cell receptor (beta chain) is a study of shared clonotypes between healthy human individuals. Only CD45RO-negative cells positively selected for CCR7 counted as naive CD8 cells, so terminally differentiated effector memory CD45RA+ cells were excluded. TCRdb's table, derived via immunoSEQ multiplex PCR, lists solely in-frame clones and lacks some. The sample lists some 2 million clones, about 94% occurring once. Germline CDR1 and CDR2: MGHRA and YSYEKL. Losses at the gene ends were 6 bases for V and 6 bases for J; bases not matched to a gene: 4. This CDR3 contains 13 residues. Overall study results and limits: Compared with clonotypes that all four donors shared, non-shared clonotypes had lower generation probabilities.

Notes on this clone: Its cognate antigen is unknown.

This rearrangement joins TRBV4-1 to TRBJ1-4; 7 bases fit TRBD1. The receptor was isolated from a man aged 18 to 30 in good health. Sequenced: naive CD8+ T cells sorted from blood. DNA for the CDR3: TGCGCCAGCAGTTATACAGGGGATGAAAAACTGTTTTTT. It codes for CASSYTGDEKLFF.